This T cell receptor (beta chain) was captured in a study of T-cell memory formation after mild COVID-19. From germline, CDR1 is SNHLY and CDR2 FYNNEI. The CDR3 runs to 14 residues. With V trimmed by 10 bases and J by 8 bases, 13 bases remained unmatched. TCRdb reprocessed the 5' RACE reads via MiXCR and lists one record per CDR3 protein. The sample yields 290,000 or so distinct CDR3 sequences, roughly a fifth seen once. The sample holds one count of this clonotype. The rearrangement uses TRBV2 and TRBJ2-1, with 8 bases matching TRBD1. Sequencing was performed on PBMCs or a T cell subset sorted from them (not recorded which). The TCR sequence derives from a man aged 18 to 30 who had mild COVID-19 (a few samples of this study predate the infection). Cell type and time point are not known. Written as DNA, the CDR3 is TGTGCCACTGGACAGGGAGGCCCTAGGGATGAGCAGTTCTTC. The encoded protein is CATGQGGPRDEQFF.